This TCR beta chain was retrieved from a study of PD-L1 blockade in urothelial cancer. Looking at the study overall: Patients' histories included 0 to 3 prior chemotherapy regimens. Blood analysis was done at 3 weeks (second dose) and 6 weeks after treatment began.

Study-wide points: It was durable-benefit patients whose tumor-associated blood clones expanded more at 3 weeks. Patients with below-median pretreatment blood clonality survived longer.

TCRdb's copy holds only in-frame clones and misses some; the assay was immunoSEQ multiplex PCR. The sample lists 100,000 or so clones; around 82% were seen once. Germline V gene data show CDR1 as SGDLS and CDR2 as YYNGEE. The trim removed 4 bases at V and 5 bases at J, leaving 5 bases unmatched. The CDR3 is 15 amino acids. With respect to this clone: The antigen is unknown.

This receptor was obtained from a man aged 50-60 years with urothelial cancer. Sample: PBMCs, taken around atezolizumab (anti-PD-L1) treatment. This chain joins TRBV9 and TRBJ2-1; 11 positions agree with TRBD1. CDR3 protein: CASSTGQGANNEQFF. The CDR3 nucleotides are TGTGCCAGCAGCACCGGACAGGGGGCGAACAATGAGCAGTTCTTC. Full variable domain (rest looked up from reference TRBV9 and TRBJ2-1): DSGVTQTPKHLITATGQRVTLRCSPRSGDLSVYWYQQSLDQGLQFLIQYYNGEERAKGNILERFSAQQFPDLHSELNLSSLELGDSALYFCASSTGQGANNEQFFGPGTRLTVL.